These T cell receptor beta chains were read from a single sample in a study of a mutant IDH1 vaccine in newly diagnosed glioma. Which antigens these TCRs recognize remains unknown. Clones were read by immunoSEQ multiplex PCR, and TCRdb kept only the in-frame ones, dropping some. The table shows more than 55,000 clones, with approximately 80% occurring only once. Sequencing was performed on PBMCs, taken from a glioma patient whose treatment included an IDH1 peptide vaccine. These receptors were taken from a man under 40 with glioma. The CDR3 runs from the conserved cysteine through the conserved F or W. D genes are given only for firm matches. Rows give clone size only sometimes, using once, few, many, or a class for an expanded clone.

len,v_gene,abundance,j_gene,d_gene,CDR3nt,CDR3aa
13,TRBV7-9,NA,TRBJ1-2,NA,TGTGCCAGCAGCTTAGAGGGGAGTCAGGGCTACACCTTC,CASSLEGSQGYTF
14,TRBV30,NA,TRBJ2-7,NA,TGTGCCTGGAGTTCCGACTACCTCGCCTACGAGCAGTACTTC,CAWSSDYLAYEQYF
11,TRBV20-1,NA,TRBJ2-5,NA,TGCAGTGCTAGGACTTCTCAGGTTCAGTACTTC,CSARTSQVQYF
14,TRBV27,NA,TRBJ2-3,NA,TGTGCCAGCAGCCATACGGGGTTTACAGATACGCAGTATTTT,CASSHTGFTDTQYF
15,TRBV25-1,NA,TRBJ2-2,NA,TGTGCCAGCAGTGAGTCGTCAGGTTTATCCGGGGAGCTGTTTTTT,CASSESSGLSGELFF
14,TRBV18,NA,TRBJ1-3,NA,TGTGCCAGCTCACCAACACCGGGGGAAAACACCATATATTTT,CASSPTPGENTIYF
13,TRBV30,few,TRBJ1-2,NA,TGTGCCTGGAGTGAGGAGGGCGACTATGGCTACACCTTC,CAWSEEGDYGYTF
11,TRBV29-1,NA,TRBJ1-1,NA,TGCAGCGTCCCAGGGGTTGCTGAAGCTTTCTTT,CSVPGVAEAFF
17,TRBV23-1,NA,TRBJ2-1,TRBD1,TGCGCCAGCAGCCCCACCCGACCGGGACAGCCCTACAATGAGCAGTTCTTC,CASSPTRPGQPYNEQFF
15,TRBV7-2,NA,TRBJ2-3,TRBD2,TGTGCCAGCAGCTCCTCTAGCGGCCTCACAGATACGCAGTATTTT,CASSSSSGLTDTQYF
14,TRBV11-2,NA,TRBJ1-2,TRBD1,TGTGCCAGCAGCGGGGGCAGGGGGGAAGCGGGCTACACCTTC,CASSGGRGEAGYTF
13,TRBV30,NA,TRBJ2-2,NA,TGTGCCTGGGGGGGTGCGAACACCGGGGAGCTGTTTTTT,CAWGGANTGELFF
15,TRBV18,once,TRBJ2-7,NA,TGTGCCAGCTCACCCGGTTTGGGTGCATCCTACGAGCAGTACTTC,CASSPGLGASYEQYF
18,TRBV28,NA,TRBJ1-5,TRBD1,TGTGCCAGCACGACAGGGTTGGGAAGTTGGGGGAGCAATCAGCCCCAGCATTTT,CASTTGLGSWGSNQPQHF